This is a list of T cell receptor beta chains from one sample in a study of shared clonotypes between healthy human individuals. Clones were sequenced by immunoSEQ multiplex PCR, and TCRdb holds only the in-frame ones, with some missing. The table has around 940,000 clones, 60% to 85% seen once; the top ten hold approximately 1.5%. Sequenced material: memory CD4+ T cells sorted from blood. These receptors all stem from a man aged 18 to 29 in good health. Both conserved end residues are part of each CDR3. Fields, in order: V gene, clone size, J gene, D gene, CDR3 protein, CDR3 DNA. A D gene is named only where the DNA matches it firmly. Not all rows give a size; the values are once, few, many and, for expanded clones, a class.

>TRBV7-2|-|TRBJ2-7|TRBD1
CASSLAPGQGYEQYF
TGTGCCAGCAGCTTAGCACCGGGACAGGGCTACGAGCAGTACTTC
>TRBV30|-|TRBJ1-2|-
CAWSVAGNYGYTF
TGTGCCTGGAGTGTAGCAGGAAACTATGGCTACACCTTC
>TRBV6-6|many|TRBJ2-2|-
CASRYFENTGELFF
TGTGCCAGCAGGTACTTTGAGAACACCGGGGAGCTGTTTTTT
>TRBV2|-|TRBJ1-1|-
CASIVGTMAFF
TGTGCCAGCATAGTCGGGACAATGGCTTTCTTT
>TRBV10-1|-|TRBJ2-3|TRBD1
CASSEQGAGTDTQYF
TGCGCCAGCAGTGAGCAGGGGGCCGGCACAGATACGCAGTATTTT
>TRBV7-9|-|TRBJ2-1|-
CASSATGTPYNEQFF
TGTGCCAGCAGCGCTACCGGGACACCTTACAATGAGCAGTTCTTC
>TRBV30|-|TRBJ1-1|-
CAWSVRKVWNTEAFF
TGTGCCTGGAGTGTACGGAAGGTCTGGAACACTGAAGCCTTCTTT
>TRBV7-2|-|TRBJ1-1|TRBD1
CASSRTQQGRRTEAFF
TGTGCCAGCAGCCGAACGCAACAGGGGAGAAGGACTGAAGCTTTCTTT
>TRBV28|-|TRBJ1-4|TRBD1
CASSQGQGVGEKLFF
TGTGCCAGCAGCCAAGGGCAGGGGGTGGGTGAAAAACTGTTTTTT
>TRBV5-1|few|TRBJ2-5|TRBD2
CASSRGVAGEETQYF
TGCGCCAGCAGCCGCGGGGTAGCGGGAGAAGAGACCCAGTACTTC
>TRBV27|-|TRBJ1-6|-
CASRLVGLEVSYNSPLHF
TGTGCCAGCAGGCTGGTGGGCCTGGAGGTGTCCTATAATTCACCCCTCCACTTT
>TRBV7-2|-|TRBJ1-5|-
CASSFGTGSNQPQHF
TGTGCCAGCAGCTTTGGGACGGGGAGCAATCAGCCCCAGCATTTT
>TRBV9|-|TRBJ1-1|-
CASSVERAFF
TGTGCCAGCAGCGTAGAGAGGGCTTTCTTT
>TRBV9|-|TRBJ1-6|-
CASSPGLGGHQPNSPLHF
TGTGCCAGCAGCCCAGGCCTGGGGGGACACCAACCCAATTCACCCCTCCACTTT
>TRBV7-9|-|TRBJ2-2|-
CASSLGGANTGELFF
TGTGCCAGCAGCTTAGGAGGGGCGAACACCGGGGAGCTGTTTTTT
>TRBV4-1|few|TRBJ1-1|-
CASSHDARGAFF
TGCGCCAGCAGCCATGATGCTCGAGGGGCTTTCTTT
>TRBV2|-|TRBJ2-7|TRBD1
CASTQGTGSPYEQYF
TGTGCCAGCACCCAGGGGACAGGATCCCCCTACGAGCAGTACTTC
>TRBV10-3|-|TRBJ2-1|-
CAISERGGNNEQFF
TGTGCCATCAGTGAAAGAGGAGGGAACAATGAGCAGTTCTTC
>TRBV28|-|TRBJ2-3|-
CASSFMREQGKYF
TGTGCCAGCAGTTTTATGCGAGAGCAGGGCAAGTATTTT
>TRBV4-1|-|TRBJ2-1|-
CASSQDLARQQFF
TGCGCCAGCAGCCAAGATTTAGCGAGGCAGCAGTTCTTC
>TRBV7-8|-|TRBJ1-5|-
CASSLLGGPSNQPQHF
TGTGCCAGCAGCTTATTAGGGGGGCCTAGCAATCAGCCCCAGCATTTT
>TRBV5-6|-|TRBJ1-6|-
CASSLRGVSSYNSPLHF
TGTGCCAGCAGCTTGCGTGGGGTCAGCTCCTATAATTCACCCCTCCACTTT
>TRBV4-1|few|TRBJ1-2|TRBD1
CASSQAITGEGIFFRGYTF
TGCGCCAGCAGCCAAGCGATAACAGGGGAGGGGATTTTTTTTCGGGGCTACACCTTC
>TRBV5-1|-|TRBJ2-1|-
CASSTPEEGTDYNEQFF
TGCGCCAGCAGCACACCGGAAGAGGGCACGGATTACAATGAGCAGTTCTTC
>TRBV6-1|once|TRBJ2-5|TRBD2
CASSEPTSGSWGETQYF
TGTGCCAGCAGTGAACCGACTAGCGGGAGTTGGGGAGAGACCCAGTACTTC
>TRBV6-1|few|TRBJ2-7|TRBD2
CASSEFEGGRATEQYF
TGTGCCAGCAGTGAATTCGAGGGCGGGAGGGCCACCGAGCAGTACTTC
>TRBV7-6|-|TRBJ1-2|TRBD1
CASSLGTGGSGYTF
TGTGCCAGCAGCTTAGGGACAGGGGGCTCTGGCTACACCTTC
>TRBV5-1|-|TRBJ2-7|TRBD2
CASSRLAGGLASSEQYF
TGCGCCAGCAGTAGGCTAGCGGGAGGCCTGGCTTCGTCCGAGCAGTACTTC
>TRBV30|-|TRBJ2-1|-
CAHTDFYNEQFF
TGTGCCCACACGGACTTCTACAATGAGCAGTTCTTC
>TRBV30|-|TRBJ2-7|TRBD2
CAWKRSSGGSYEQYF
TGTGCCTGGAAAAGGAGTAGCGGGGGCTCCTACGAGCAGTACTTC
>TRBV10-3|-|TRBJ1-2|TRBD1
CAISSGGQGYGYTF
TGTGCCATCAGTTCGGGGGGACAGGGGTATGGCTACACCTTC
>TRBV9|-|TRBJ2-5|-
CASSVAPWGETQYF
TGTGCCAGCAGCGTAGCTCCCTGGGGGGAGACCCAGTACTTC
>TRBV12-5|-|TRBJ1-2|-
CASGLEGANYGYTF
TGTGCTAGTGGTTTGGAGGGAGCCAACTATGGCTACACCTTC
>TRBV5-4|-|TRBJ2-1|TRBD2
CASSLGGTSGRMGEQFF
TGTGCCAGCAGCCTTGGAGGGACTAGCGGGAGGATGGGTGAGCAGTTCTTC
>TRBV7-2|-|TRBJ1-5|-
CASSLREAQRGNQPQHF
TGTGCCAGCAGCTTAAGGGAGGCCCAGAGGGGCAATCAGCCCCAGCATTTT
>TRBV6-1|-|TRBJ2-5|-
CASSGPGGTKQETQYF
TGTGCCAGCAGTGGACCAGGCGGGACCAAACAAGAGACCCAGTACTTC
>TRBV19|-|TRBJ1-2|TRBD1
CASSIGQGGAYGYTF
TGTGCCAGTAGTATCGGACAGGGGGGAGCCTATGGCTACACCTTC
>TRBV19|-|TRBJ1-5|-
CASIGGVGQPQHF
TGTGCCAGTATTGGGGGTGTCGGTCAGCCCCAGCATTTT
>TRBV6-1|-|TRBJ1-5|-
CASSLTLNQPQHF
TGTGCCAGCAGCCTAACCTTAAATCAGCCCCAGCATTTT
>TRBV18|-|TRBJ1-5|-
CASSLGQTNQPQHF
TGTGCCAGCTCACTCGGACAGACCAATCAGCCCCAGCATTTT
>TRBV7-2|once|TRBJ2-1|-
CASSLARVWEQFF
TGTGCCAGCAGCTTAGCCAGGGTCTGGGAGCAGTTCTTC
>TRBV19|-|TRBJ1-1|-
CASRTGGSTEAFF
TGTGCCAGTAGGACGGGTGGTAGCACTGAAGCTTTCTTT
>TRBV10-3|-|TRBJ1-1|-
CAISESFRVGTEAFF
TGTGCCATCAGTGAGTCGTTCAGGGTTGGGACTGAAGCTTTCTTT
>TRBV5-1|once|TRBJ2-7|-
CASSLGGTDAYEQYF
TGCGCCAGCAGCTTGGGCGGGACCGACGCCTACGAGCAGTACTTC
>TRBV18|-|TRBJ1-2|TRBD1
CASSPFDRDSNYGYTF
TGTGCCAGCTCACCGTTCGACAGGGATTCTAACTATGGCTACACCTTC
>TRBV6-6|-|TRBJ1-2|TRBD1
CASRPGQGNYGYTF
TGTGCCAGCAGACCGGGACAGGGGAACTATGGCTACACCTTC
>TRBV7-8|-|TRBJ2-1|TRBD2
CASSLLGLAGLGEQFF
TGTGCCAGCAGCTTATTAGGACTAGCGGGATTGGGTGAGCAGTTCTTC
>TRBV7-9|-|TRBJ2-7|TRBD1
CASSLSVLTGAAMAQQYF
TGTGCCAGCAGCTTATCGGTGTTGACAGGGGCTGCCATGGCTCAGCAGTACTTC
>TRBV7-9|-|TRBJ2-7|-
CASIRGASSYEQYF
TGTGCCAGCATTCGCGGGGCAAGCTCCTACGAGCAGTACTTC
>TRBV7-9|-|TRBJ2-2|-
CASSRTLNTGELFF
TGTGCCAGCAGCAGAACCCTAAACACCGGGGAGCTGTTTTTT
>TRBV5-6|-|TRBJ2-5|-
CASSSAGARQETQYF
TGTGCCAGCAGCTCGGCGGGGGCGAGGCAAGAGACCCAGTACTTC
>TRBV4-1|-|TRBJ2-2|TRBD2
CASSQAGAGGPRGTGELFF
TGCGCCAGCAGCCAAGCGGGAGCGGGGGGCCCGCGAGGCACCGGGGAGCTGTTTTTT
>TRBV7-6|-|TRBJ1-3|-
CASSLGGSGNTIYF
TGTGCCAGCAGCTTAGGGGGTTCAGGAAACACCATATATTTT
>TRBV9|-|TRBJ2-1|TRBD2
CASSAGTSVYEQFF
TGTGCCAGCAGCGCCGGGACTAGCGTCTATGAGCAGTTCTTC
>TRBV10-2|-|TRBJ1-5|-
CASSAGGDQPQHF
TGCGCCAGCAGTGCTGGGGGAGATCAGCCCCAGCATTTT
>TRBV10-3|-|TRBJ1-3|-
CAISATEAGNTIYF
TGTGCCATCAGTGCAACAGAGGCTGGAAACACCATATATTTT
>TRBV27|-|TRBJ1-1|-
CASSSARTAHTEAFF
TGTGCCAGCAGTTCCGCTCGGACGGCACACACTGAAGCTTTCTTT
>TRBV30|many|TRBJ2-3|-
CAWCPFADTQYF
TGTGCCTGGTGCCCGTTTGCAGATACGCAGTATTTT
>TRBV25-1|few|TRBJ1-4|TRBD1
CASSERLGQGAGEKLFF
TGTGCCAGCAGTGAAAGGTTGGGACAGGGGGCAGGTGAAAAACTGTTTTTT